The 3 T cell receptor beta chains listed next were all sequenced from one sample in a study of a mutant IDH1 vaccine in newly diagnosed glioma. Time point denoted: baseline, week 1 (first vaccination visit). The sample's treatment: pre-vaccination baseline after standard-of-care therapy. The table came from immunoSEQ multiplex PCR; TCRdb's copy has only in-frame clones and leaves some out. The sample includes approximately 100,000 clones, 85% to 90% seen only once; the top ten take 0.56%. The sample in question was PBMCs, obtained from a glioma patient treated with radiotherapy, temozolomide or both. The receptors were sampled from a woman aged 45-60 years with glioma.

The rearrangement uses TRBV6-6 and TRBJ2-1, with D hard to call. The CDR3 has 16 amino acids. V was pared by 0 bases and J by 0 bases, with 9 bases between. Looked up from germline, CDR1 is MNHNY and CDR2 is SVGAGI (reference sequence). DNA of the CDR3: TGTGCCAGCAGTTACTCTGATTCGAGCTCCTACAATGAGCAGTTCTTC. This translates into CASSYSDSSSYNEQFF.

This rearrangement joins TRBV29-1 to TRBJ2-2; a possible D gene is TRBD2 (6 bases). V was pared by 8 bases and J by 6 bases, with 13 bases between. The CDR3 is 12 amino acids. Germline V gene sequence: CDR1 SQVTM, CDR2 ANQGSEA. The CDR3 is CSPPGEAGELFF. The CDR3 region has the DNA TGCAGCCCCCCTGGGGAGGCCGGGGAGCTGTTTTTT.

V gene TRBV7-9 combines with J gene TRBJ1-6, with 9 bases matching TRBD1. Germline V gives CDR1 SEHNR, CDR2 FQNEAQ (reference sequence). The CDR3 contains 17 residues. Trimming at V came to 4 bases and at J to 0 bases, leaving 4 bases not matched to a gene. CDR3 sequence reads: CASSWGTGSSYNSPLHF. The CDR3 nucleotides are TGTGCCAGCAGCTGGGGGACAGGGAGCTCCTATAATTCACCCCTCCACTTT.